The 13 T cell receptor beta chains below come from one sample, sequenced in a study of cytomegalovirus exposure and HLA in healthy donors. The PCR was carried out with 60 Vbeta primers and 13 Jbeta primers. Clones were read by immunoSEQ multiplex PCR, and TCRdb kept only the in-frame ones, dropping some. The sample has about 160,000 clones; roughly 83% are singletons. The sequencing input was PBMCs. The receptors shown here come from a human donor in good health.

The chain has TRBV5-6 and TRBJ2-1, with 16 bases matching TRBD2. Trimming cost V 4 bases and J 10 bases; bases outside gene matches: 5. CDR3 length: 15 amino acids. In germline, CDR1 is SGHDT, CDR2 YYEEEE. CDR3 sequence (DNA): TGTGCCAGCAGCCGGGGACTAGCGGGAGGGGGCGAGCAGTTCTTC. Translating it yields CASSRGLAGGGEQFF.

This clone has a single count. The CDR3 spells CASSETRNSVTGELFF. The CDR3 DNA follows: TGTGCCAGCAGTGAAACGAGGAATTCAGTCACCGGGGAGCTGTTTTTT. The J gene is TRBJ2-2, the V gene TRBV25-1; D is undetermined. The V gene lost 2 bases and the J gene lost 4 bases, with 14 bases spanning the gap. Germline V gives CDR1 MGHDK, CDR2 SYGVNS. This CDR3 has 16 amino acids.

The V call is TRBV9, the J call TRBJ2-3; 11 bases agree with TRBD2. V was pared by 0 bases and J by 9 bases, with 21 bases of the junction left unmatched. This CDR3 spans 20 amino acids. The V gene's germline CDR1 is SGDLS and CDR2 YYNGEE. This CDR3 is CASSVAVQGLTSGVSTTQYF. As DNA, the CDR3 is TGTGCCAGCAGCGTAGCTGTACAGGGGTTGACTAGCGGGGTCAGTACGACGCAGTATTTT. Combining the CDR3 with reference TRBV9 and TRBJ2-3 gives the whole variable domain DSGVTQTPKHLITATGQRVTLRCSPRSGDLSVYWYQQSLDQGLQFLIQYYNGEERAKGNILERFSAQQFPDLHSELNLSSLELGDSALYFCASSVAVQGLTSGVSTTQYFGPGTRLTVL.

V is TRBV5-6 and J is TRBJ2-7; 7 bases line up with TRBD2. V was clipped by 5 bases and J by 6 bases; unmatched bases: 14. CDR3 length: 15 residues. CDR1 is SGHDT, CDR2 YYEEEE, per germline. This CDR3 reads CASRRISGSEIEQYF. The CDR3 DNA sequence: TGTGCCAGCAGACGGATTAGCGGGTCTGAGATCGAGCAGTACTTC.

The genes are TRBV28 and TRBJ1-1; weak D call: TRBD1 (6 bases). The CDR3 consists of 14 residues. V shed 6 bases and J shed 3 bases, with 14 bases lying between them. In germline, CDR1 is MDHEN, CDR2 SYDVKM. CDR3 sequence (DNA): TGTGCCAGCAGACGAACAGGGATAGACACTGAAGCTTTCTTT. Residues: CASRRTGIDTEAFF.

The chain has TRBV27 and TRBJ2-7; 8 nucleotides align to TRBD2. The germline CDR1 and CDR2 sequences are MNHEY and SMNVEV (reference sequence). Unmatched junction bases numbered 5, after V lost 8 bases and J lost 2 bases. The CDR3 is 13 amino acids. CDR3 DNA: TGTGCCAGCGCCACTAGCGGTGCCTACGAGCAGTACTTC. As protein: CASATSGAYEQYF.

The V gene is TRBV10-2, the J gene TRBJ2-7, with D unclear. V shed 2 bases and J shed 10 bases, with 9 bases lying between them. Germline V lookup: CDR1 WSHSY, CDR2 SAAADI. The CDR3 is 11 amino acids. CDR3 sequence reads: CASSEGRVQYF. CDR3 in DNA: TGCGCCAGCAGTGAGGGGCGAGTACAGTACTTC.

The chain has TRBV19 and TRBJ1-1; 7 bases line up with TRBD1. CDR1 is LNHDA, CDR2 SQIVND, per germline (reference sequence). V shed 5 bases, J shed 7 bases, and the junction held 13 bases outside the gene matches. The CDR3 contains 15 residues. The CDR3 DNA is TGTGCCAGTAGTCCAACGGGACAGCCAGGCGGTGAAGCTTTCTTT. The encoded protein is CASSPTGQPGGEAFF.

V usage is TRBV5-4 and J usage is TRBJ2-5; no definite D call. From germline, CDR1 is SGHNT and CDR2 YYREEE (reference sequence). Deletions cut 4 bases from V and 5 bases from J, with 6 bases between. The CDR3 covers 11 residues. For the CDR3, the DNA is TGTGCCAGCAGCCCCGGGGAGACCCAGTACTTC. It is translated as CASSPGETQYF.

The V gene is TRBV13, the J gene TRBJ2-1; 11 bases agree with TRBD2. The germline V gene has CDR1 PRHDT and CDR2 FYEKMQ (reference sequence). This CDR3 region has 16 residues. With 5 bases clipped from V and 3 bases from J, the junction kept 6 bases outside the gene matches. The CDR3 loop is CASSLLAGEGYNEQFF. The CDR3, as DNA: TGTGCCAGCAGCCTACTAGCGGGGGAAGGCTACAATGAGCAGTTCTTC.

The chain couples TRBV6-5 to TRBJ2-7; a weak D match, TRBD1 (6 bases). The CDR3 contains 15 residues. Between the trimmed V and J ends, which lost 0 bases and 2 bases, there was a span of 11 bases. Looked up from germline, CDR1 is MNHEY and CDR2 is SVGAGI. This CDR3 is CASSYSGRGTYEQYF. CDR3 in DNA: TGTGCCAGCAGTTACTCGGGCAGGGGAACCTACGAGCAGTACTTC.

The V call is TRBV5-4, the J call TRBJ1-2, with 9 bases that match TRBD1. In germline, CDR1 is SGHNT, CDR2 YYREEE (reference sequence). After removal of 4 bases from V and 8 bases from J, the junction contained 9 bases not matched to a gene. The CDR3 spans 14 residues. DNA of the CDR3: TGTGCCAGCAGCCCTATTGGGACAGGGAGAGGCTACACCTTC. Translation: CASSPIGTGRGYTF.

This sequence joins TRBV4-2 and TRBJ2-7, with a tentative D call TRBD1 (6 bases). CDR3 length equals 14 residues. V gave up 1 base and J gave up 4 bases, with 11 bases separating them. Germline CDR1 is LGHNA and CDR2 is YNFKEQ. For the CDR3, the DNA is TGTGCCAGCAGCCAAGTTGGGGGCGGGTACGAGCAGTACTTC. It specifies CASSQVGGGYEQYF.